Shown below are 32 T cell receptor beta chains from a single sample sequenced in a study of cytomegalovirus exposure and HLA in healthy donors. PCR was performed using 60 Vbeta and 13 Jbeta primers. Repertoires were generated with immunoSEQ multiplex PCR, while TCRdb's copy carries only in-frame clones and drops some. This table lists some 80,000 clones. Sequencing input: PBMCs. Receptor source: a man in his forties or fifties in good health and CMV-seropositive.

The CDR3 bases are TGTGCCAGCAGTCCGACCGGGGGGCCACTTACCAACACTGAAGCTTTCTTT. Amino acids: CASSPTGGPLTNTEAFF. The chain combines TRBV28 with TRBJ1-1; D perhaps matches TRBD1 (6 bases). The germline V gene encodes CDR1 MDHEN and CDR2 SYDVKM. The V and J ends lost 5 bases and 2 bases respectively, with 21 bases between them. The CDR3 contains 17 residues. Full variable domain (remainder filled in from reference TRBV28 and TRBJ1-1): DVKVTQSSRYLVKRTGEKVFLECVQDMDHENMFWYRQDPGLGLRLIYFSYDVKMKEKGDIPEGYSVSREKKERFSLILESASTNQTSMYLCASSPTGGPLTNTEAFFGQGTRLTVV.

V usage is TRBV6-5 and J usage is TRBJ1-3, with TRBD1 as a possible D gene (5 bases). The V end was cut by 2 bases, the J end by 2 bases, with 10 bases between. This CDR3 comprises 15 residues. Germline loops: CDR1 MNHEY, CDR2 SVGAGI. The CDR3 DNA reads TGTGCCAGCAGTTACGGAGGGACCACTGGAAACACCATATATTTT. It is translated as CASSYGGTTGNTIYF.

CDR3 DNA sequence: TGCGCCAGCAGCCTCCTGGGGGGATTAAATGAAAAACTGTTTTTT. The encoded protein is CASSLLGGLNEKLFF. The chain links TRBV4-1 to TRBJ1-4; maybe TRBD1 (5 bases). V was pared by 4 bases and J by 5 bases, with 14 bases between. CDR1 and CDR2 (germline): MGHRA, YSYEKL. This CDR3 is built from 15 residues.

V and J are TRBV6-5 and TRBJ2-7; 10 positions agree with TRBD2. Trimming cost V 2 bases and J 9 bases; bases outside gene matches: 13. This CDR3 is built from 16 residues. Looked up from germline, CDR1 is MNHEY and CDR2 is SVGAGI. This CDR3 is CASSYALAGAARGQYF. CDR3 nucleotide sequence: TGTGCCAGCAGTTACGCCCTAGCGGGAGCTGCCAGGGGGCAGTACTTC.

The J gene is TRBJ2-6, the V gene TRBV19, with TRBD1 matching over 8 bases. The V gene end was trimmed by 1 base and the J gene end by 0 bases; junction bases not matched to a gene: 8. The CDR3 totals 19 residues. Germline V gives CDR1 LNHDA, CDR2 SQIVND (reference sequence). CDR3 sequence (DNA): TGTGCCAGTAGTATAGGGCCGGGACAGGACTTCTCTGGGGCCAACGTCCTGACTTTC. This sequence encodes CASSIGPGQDFSGANVLTF.

This chain uses TRBV19 with TRBJ1-1; D perhaps matches TRBD1 (5 bases). This CDR3 region has 15 residues. Trimming removed 7 bases at V and 3 bases at J, with 18 bases between. Germline V gene lookup returns CDR1 LNHDA and CDR2 SQIVND (reference sequence). The CDR3 DNA follows: TGTGCCAGTACCTTGGGGAGGGAAGGGGACACTGAAGCTTTCTTT. Its protein is CASTLGREGDTEAFF.

The chain links TRBV5-1 to TRBJ2-1, with TRBD2 matching 10 bases. J was trimmed by 4 bases and V by 1 base; bases with no gene match: 14. CDR1 SGHRS and CDR2 YFSETQ come from the germline V gene. This CDR3 contains 19 residues. The CDR3 loop reads CASSLRKMSGGDAYNEQFF. The CDR3, as DNA: TGCGCCAGCAGCTTGAGAAAAATGAGCGGGGGGGACGCTTACAATGAGCAGTTCTTC.

The chain is built from TRBV20-1 and TRBJ1-1, with D possibly being TRBD1 (6 bases). The germline V and J ends were trimmed by 5 bases and 9 bases, with 10 bases remaining between them. In germline, CDR1 is DFQATT, CDR2 SNEGSKA (reference sequence). The CDR3 extends over 10 amino acids. The CDR3 loop reads CSASRDKAFF. In nucleotides, the CDR3 is TGCAGTGCTTCCCGGGACAAAGCTTTCTTT.

J is TRBJ1-5 and V is TRBV2, with TRBD1 identical over 8 bases. V dropped 8 bases and J dropped 4; count of bases not matched to a gene: 10. In germline, CDR1 is SNHLY, CDR2 FYNNEI. The CDR3 consists of 15 residues. The CDR3 here is CASHGTGGKNQPQHF. The CDR3 DNA reads TGTGCCAGCCACGGGACAGGAGGTAAAAATCAGCCCCAGCATTTT.

The chain links TRBV6-1 to TRBJ1-1; 11 positions match TRBD1. Trimming at V came to 7 bases and at J to 5 bases, leaving 6 bases not matched to a gene. Germline-derived CDR1 and CDR2 are MNHNS and SASEGT. The CDR3 runs 14 residues. The CDR3 is CASTLGQGATEAFF. The DNA of the CDR3 is TGTGCCAGCACATTAGGACAGGGGGCAACTGAAGCTTTCTTT.

The chain carries TRBV6-5 and TRBJ2-2, with D uncertain. V lost 0 bases to trimming and J lost 8 bases, with 7 bases between them. Per germline, CDR1 MNHEY and CDR2 SVGAGI. The CDR3 runs 13 residues. The CDR3 is CASSYSAVGELFF. CDR3 coding DNA: TGTGCCAGCAGTTACTCGGCCGTAGGGGAGCTGTTTTTT.

The chain employs TRBV5-1 and TRBJ1-4; perhaps TRBD1 as D (6 bases). V was trimmed by 4 bases and J by 7 bases, leaving 14 bases between them. Germline lookup yields CDR1 SGHRS and CDR2 YFSETQ. The CDR3 sequence is 14 residues long. CDR3 nucleotide sequence: TGCGCCAGCAGCGAGACAGGCCTGGGTGAAAAACTGTTTTTT. Amino acids: CASSETGLGEKLFF.

The V and J genes are TRBV29-1 and TRBJ1-2, with D perhaps matching TRBD1 (6 bases). Looked up from germline, CDR1 is SQVTM and CDR2 is ANQGSEA. Trimming took 7 bases from V and 4 from J, leaving 16 bases between them. The CDR3 contains 13 residues. The DNA of the CDR3 is TGCAGCGCCTCCCCGACAGGCTCCTATGGCTACACCTTC. As protein: CSASPTGSYGYTF.

This chain connects TRBV5-6 to TRBJ1-1, with D hard to call. The germline gives CDR1 SGHDT, CDR2 YYEEEE. The CDR3 has 16 residues. Trimming shortened V by 0 bases and J by 2 bases, and 14 bases separated the two germline ends. The CDR3 sequence: CASSLVRAGKNTEAFF. The CDR3 region has the DNA TGTGCCAGCAGCTTGGTCCGTGCGGGGAAAAACACTGAAGCTTTCTTT.

The chain carries TRBV27 and TRBJ2-1; 13 bases fit TRBD2. J was trimmed by 0 bases and V by 7 bases; bases with no gene match: 18. Germline CDR1 MNHEY, CDR2 SMNVEV (reference sequence). This CDR3 comprises 21 residues. This chain's CDR3 is CASTPRGLTSGGPSSYNEQFF. In DNA, the CDR3 is TGTGCCAGCACTCCCAGGGGCTTGACTAGCGGGGGGCCCAGCTCCTACAATGAGCAGTTCTTC.

Points on this clone: Other DNA sequences in this specimen translate into the identical CDR3. The V call is TRBV28, the J call TRBJ1-2; D is possibly TRBD1 (6 bases). Between the trimmed V and J ends, which lost 7 bases and 4 bases, there was a span of 16 bases. The germline V gene has CDR1 MDHEN and CDR2 SYDVKM. There are 14 residues in the CDR3. CDR3 protein: CASTPGGAVYGYTF. The CDR3 coding sequence is TGTGCCAGCACCCCCGGGGGGGCGGTCTATGGCTACACCTTC.

The V and J genes are TRBV19 and TRBJ2-1; the D is unclear. This CDR3 has 17 residues. V was pared by 2 bases and J by 2 bases, with 16 bases between. CDR1 and CDR2 from the germline V gene are LNHDA and SQIVND (reference sequence). The CDR3 coding sequence is TGTGCCAGTAGTATAATTGTAGTTTGGTCTCCCTACAATGAGCAGTTCTTC. Protein product: CASSIIVVWSPYNEQFF.

The J gene is TRBJ1-2, the V gene TRBV5-1; TRBD1 is a possible D gene (6 bases). Germline assignment: CDR1 SGHRS and CDR2 YFSETQ. Trimming removed 4 bases at V and 3 bases at J, with 13 bases between. The CDR3 length is 14 residues. The CDR3 DNA reads as TGCGCCAGCAGCCCGTCGGACAGTGACTATGGCTACACCTTC. This gives the protein CASSPSDSDYGYTF.

V usage is TRBV6-1 and J usage is TRBJ2-7, with TRBD1 matching 7 bases. Germline-derived CDR1 and CDR2 are MNHNS and SASEGT. This CDR3 is 15 amino acids long. V lost 1 base to trimming and J lost 0 bases; unmatched junction nucleotides: 3. CDR3 loop: CASSEGAGGSYEQYV. CDR3 nucleotides: TGTGCCAGCAGTGAAGGGGCAGGGGGCTCCTACGAGCAGTACGTC.

This sequence joins TRBV25-1 and TRBJ2-7; the match to TRBD1 covers 9 bases. The CDR3 has 16 residues. Germline loops: CDR1 MGHDK, CDR2 SYGVNS. V dropped 3 bases and J dropped 4; count of bases not matched to a gene: 10. The CDR3 bases are TGTGCCAGCAGTGAGGTCCGGGACAGGGTAAGATACGAGCAGTACGTC. It encodes CASSEVRDRVRYEQYV.

The chain has TRBV7-2 and TRBJ1-2; D might be TRBD1 (5 bases). The CDR3 loop spans 14 amino acids. V lost 1 base to trimming and J lost 0 bases, with 6 bases between them. The V gene's germline CDR1 is SGHTA and CDR2 FQGNSA. The CDR3 nucleotides are TGTGCCAGCAGCTTAGGACAGTCTAACTATGGCTACACCTTC. This sequence encodes CASSLGQSNYGYTF.

This chain joins TRBV19 and TRBJ1-1; 10 positions agree with TRBD1. The CDR3 consists of 16 residues. V gave up 4 bases and J gave up 4 bases; unmatched junction bases: 9. Germline loops: CDR1 LNHDA, CDR2 SQIVND (reference sequence). CDR3 region: CASSKGTGAAATEAFF. The CDR3, as DNA: TGTGCCAGTAGTAAGGGGACAGGGGCGGCGGCCACTGAAGCTTTCTTT.

The gene calls are TRBV7-8 and TRBJ1-1, with 10 bases fitting TRBD1. V dropped 1 base and J dropped 12; count of bases not matched to a gene: 8. This CDR3 is built from 14 residues. Per the germline V gene, CDR1 is SGHVS and CDR2 is FQNEAQ. CDR3 sequence: CASSLGTGGSVTFF. The CDR3 DNA reads TGTGCCAGCAGCTTAGGGACAGGGGGGTCGGTGACTTTCTTT.

This chain connects TRBV30 to TRBJ1-6; D is unclear. Germline CDR1 GTSNPN, CDR2 SVGIG (reference sequence). The CDR3 covers 13 residues. Trimming took 6 bases from V and 7 from J, leaving 13 bases between them. The CDR3 DNA follows: TGTGCCTGTGACTCCTCGGGAAATTCACCCCTCCACTTT. This translates into CACDSSGNSPLHF.

This chain joins TRBV4-2 and TRBJ2-7; 10 nucleotides agree with TRBD2. CDR1 and CDR2 from the germline V gene are LGHNA and YNFKEQ. This CDR3 comprises 18 residues. Trimming removed 0 bases from V and 0 bases from J; junction bases left unmatched: 8. CDR3 protein: CASSQDGTRTSGSYEQYF. The CDR3 DNA is TGTGCCAGCAGCCAAGACGGAACCCGGACTAGCGGCTCCTACGAGCAGTACTTC.

J is TRBJ2-7 and V is TRBV11-1; tentatively, D is TRBD1 (6 bases). V was clipped by 5 bases and J by 7 bases, with 18 bases between them. CDR1 is SGHAT, CDR2 FQDESV, per germline (reference sequence). CDR3 length equals 14 residues. The CDR3 loop is CASSVRDTSWEQYV. The CDR3 DNA follows: TGTGCCAGCAGCGTCCGGGACACCTCTTGGGAGCAGTACGTC.

The CDR3 nucleotides are TGCAGTGCCTTTATATACAATGAGCAGTTCTTC. Its translation is CSAFIYNEQFF. The rearrangement links TRBV20-1 to TRBJ2-1, with no clear D. This CDR3 region has 11 residues. Trimming left V 6 bases short and J 4 bases short, with 7 bases between. Germline V gene sequence: CDR1 DFQATT, CDR2 SNEGSKA (reference sequence).

The V and J genes are TRBV5-6 and TRBJ1-5, with D possibly TRBD1 on 5 matching bases. The CDR3 length is 15 residues. Germline V gene data show CDR1 as SGHDT and CDR2 as YYEEEE. The V and J ends lost 6 bases and 2 bases respectively, with 15 bases between them. The CDR3 bases are TGTGCCAGCACCCTTAAGGGAGGGGGCAATCAGCCCCAGCATTTT. As protein: CASTLKGGGNQPQHF.

V and J are TRBV2 and TRBJ2-3, with 11 bases identical to TRBD2. Trimming took 6 bases from V and 5 from J; bases not matched to a gene: 7. This CDR3 contains 15 residues. The germline gives CDR1 SNHLY, CDR2 FYNNEI. CDR3 amino acids: CASRPTSGKGDTQYF. For the CDR3, the DNA is TGTGCCAGCAGGCCGACTAGCGGGAAGGGAGATACGCAGTATTTT. Using reference TRBV2 and TRBJ2-3 for the parts outside the CDR3, the full variable domain is EPEVTQTPSHQVTQMGQEVILRCVPISNHLYFYWYRQILGQKVEFLVSFYNNEISEKSEIFDDQFSVERPDGSNFTLKIRSTKLEDSAMYFCASRPTSGKGDTQYFGPGTRLTVL.

V and J are TRBV7-2 and TRBJ2-7; possibly TRBD2 for D (5 bases). Trimming shortened V by 5 bases and J by 0 bases, and 11 bases separated the two germline ends. The CDR3 has 14 residues. The germline CDR1 and CDR2 sequences are SGHTA and FQGNSA. The CDR3 bases are TGTGCCAGCAGCCTCAGAGCGGTCTCCTACGAGCAGTACTTC. Translated: CASSLRAVSYEQYF.

The chain is built from TRBV5-4 and TRBJ2-2; 9 positions match TRBD2. The germline V gene encodes CDR1 SGHNT and CDR2 YYREEE (reference sequence). J lost 4 bases, V lost 3 bases, and 10 bases had no gene match. The CDR3 is 17 amino acids. As DNA, the CDR3 is TGTGCCAGCAGCTCCCGGAGGGCGGGAGGGTCCACCGGGGAGCTGTTTTTT. It yields the protein CASSSRRAGGSTGELFF.

The chain uses TRBV5-4 and TRBJ2-5, with D possibly being TRBD2 (6 bases). The CDR3 runs 15 residues. The V and J ends lost 4 bases and 4 bases respectively, with 17 bases between them. Germline V gives CDR1 SGHNT, CDR2 YYREEE (reference sequence). CDR3 amino acids: CASSPELAETETQYF. Here the CDR3 DNA reads TGTGCCAGCAGCCCGGAATTAGCGGAGACAGAGACCCAGTACTTC.